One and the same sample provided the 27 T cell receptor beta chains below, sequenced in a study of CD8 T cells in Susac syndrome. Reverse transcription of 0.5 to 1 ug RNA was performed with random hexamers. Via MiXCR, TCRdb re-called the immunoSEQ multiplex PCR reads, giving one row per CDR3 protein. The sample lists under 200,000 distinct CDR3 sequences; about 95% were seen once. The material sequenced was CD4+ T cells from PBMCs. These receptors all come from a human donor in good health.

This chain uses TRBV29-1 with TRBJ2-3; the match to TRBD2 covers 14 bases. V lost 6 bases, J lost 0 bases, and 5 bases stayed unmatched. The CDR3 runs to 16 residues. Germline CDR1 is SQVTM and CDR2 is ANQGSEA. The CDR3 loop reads CSVTGTSGGSTDTQYF. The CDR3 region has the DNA TGCAGCGTGACCGGGACTAGCGGGGGAAGCACAGATACGCAGTATTTT.

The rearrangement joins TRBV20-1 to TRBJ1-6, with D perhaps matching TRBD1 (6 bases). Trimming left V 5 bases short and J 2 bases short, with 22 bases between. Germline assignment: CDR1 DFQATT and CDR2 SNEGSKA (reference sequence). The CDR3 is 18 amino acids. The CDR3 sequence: CSAHTQRGLFPYNSPLHF. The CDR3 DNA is TGCAGTGCTCACACGCAGAGGGGGTTATTCCCCTATAATTCACCCCTCCACTTT.

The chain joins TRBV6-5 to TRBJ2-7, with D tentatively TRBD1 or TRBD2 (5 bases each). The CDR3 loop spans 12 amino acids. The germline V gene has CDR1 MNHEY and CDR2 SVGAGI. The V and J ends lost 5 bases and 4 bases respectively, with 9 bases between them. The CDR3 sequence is CASSHGAYEQYV. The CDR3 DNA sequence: TGTGCCAGCAGTCACGGGGCTTACGAGCAGTACGTC.

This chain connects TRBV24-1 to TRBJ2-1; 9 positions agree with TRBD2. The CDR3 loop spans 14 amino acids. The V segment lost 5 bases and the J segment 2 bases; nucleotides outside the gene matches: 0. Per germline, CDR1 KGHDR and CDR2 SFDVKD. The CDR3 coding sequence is TGTGCCACCAGTGCTAGCGGGGCCTACAATGAGCAGTTCTTC. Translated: CATSASGAYNEQFF.

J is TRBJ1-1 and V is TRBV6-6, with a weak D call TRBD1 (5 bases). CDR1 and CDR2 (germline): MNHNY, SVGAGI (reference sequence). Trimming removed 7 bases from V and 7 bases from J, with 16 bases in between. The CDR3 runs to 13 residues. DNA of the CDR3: TGTGCCAGCAACCCGGGCGAGGGGCGTGAAGCTTTCTTT. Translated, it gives CASNPGEGREAFF.

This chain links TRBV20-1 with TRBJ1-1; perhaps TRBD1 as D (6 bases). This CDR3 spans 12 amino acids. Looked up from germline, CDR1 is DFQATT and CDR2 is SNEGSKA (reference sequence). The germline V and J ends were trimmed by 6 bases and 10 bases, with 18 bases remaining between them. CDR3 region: CSAATRGLVAFF. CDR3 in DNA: TGCAGTGCGGCAACCAGGGGTCTAGTAGCTTTCTTT.

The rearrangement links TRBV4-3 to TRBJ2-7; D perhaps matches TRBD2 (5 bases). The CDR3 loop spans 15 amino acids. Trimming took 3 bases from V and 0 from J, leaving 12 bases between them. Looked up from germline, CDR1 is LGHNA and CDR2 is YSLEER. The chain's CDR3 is CASSQEERTSYEQYF. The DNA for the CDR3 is TGCGCCAGCAGCCAGGAGGAGCGGACCTCCTACGAGCAGTACTTC.

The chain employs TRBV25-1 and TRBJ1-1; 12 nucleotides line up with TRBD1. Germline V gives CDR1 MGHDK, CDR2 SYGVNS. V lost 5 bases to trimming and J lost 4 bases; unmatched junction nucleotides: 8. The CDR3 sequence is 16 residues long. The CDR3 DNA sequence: TGTGCCAGCAGTATCGGGACAGGGGGCGGTGGCACTGAAGCTTTCTTT. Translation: CASSIGTGGGGTEAFF.

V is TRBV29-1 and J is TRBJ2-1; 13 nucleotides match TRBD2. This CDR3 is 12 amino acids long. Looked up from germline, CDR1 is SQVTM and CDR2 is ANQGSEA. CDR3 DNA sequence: TGCAAAACTAGCGGGGGGGCTGATGAGCAGTTCTTC. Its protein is CKTSGGADEQFF.

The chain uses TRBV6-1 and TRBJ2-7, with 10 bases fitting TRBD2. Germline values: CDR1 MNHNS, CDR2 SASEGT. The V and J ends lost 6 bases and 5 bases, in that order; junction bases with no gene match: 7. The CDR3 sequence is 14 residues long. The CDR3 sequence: CASRVSGGYDEQYF. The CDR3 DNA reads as TGTGCCAGCAGGGTTAGCGGGGGGTACGACGAGCAGTACTTC.

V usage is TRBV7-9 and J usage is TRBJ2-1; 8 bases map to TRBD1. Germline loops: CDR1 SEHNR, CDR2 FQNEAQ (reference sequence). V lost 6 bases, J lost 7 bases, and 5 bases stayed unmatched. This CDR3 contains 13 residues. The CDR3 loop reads CASRTGAGNEQFF. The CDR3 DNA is TGTGCCAGCAGGACAGGGGCGGGTAATGAGCAGTTCTTC.

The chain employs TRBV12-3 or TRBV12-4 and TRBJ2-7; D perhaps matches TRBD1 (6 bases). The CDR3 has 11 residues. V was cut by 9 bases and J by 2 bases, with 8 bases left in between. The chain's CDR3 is CASGQPYEQYF. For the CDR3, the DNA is TGTGCCAGTGGACAGCCCTACGAGCAGTACTTC.

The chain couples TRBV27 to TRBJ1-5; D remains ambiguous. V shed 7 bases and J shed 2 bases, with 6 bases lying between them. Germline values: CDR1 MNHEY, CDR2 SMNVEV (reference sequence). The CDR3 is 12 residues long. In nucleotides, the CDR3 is TGTGCCAGCACCAATGGCAATCAGCCCCAGCATTTT. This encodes CASTNGNQPQHF.

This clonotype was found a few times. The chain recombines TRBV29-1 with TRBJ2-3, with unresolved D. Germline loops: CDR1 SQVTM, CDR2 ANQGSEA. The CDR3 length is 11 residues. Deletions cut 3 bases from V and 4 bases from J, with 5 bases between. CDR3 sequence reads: CSVEGPDTQYF. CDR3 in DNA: TGCAGCGTTGAGGGCCCAGATACGCAGTATTTT.

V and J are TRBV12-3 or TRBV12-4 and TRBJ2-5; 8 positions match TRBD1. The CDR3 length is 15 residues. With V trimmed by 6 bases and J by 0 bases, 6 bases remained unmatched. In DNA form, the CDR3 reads TGTGCCAGCAGCACGGGACAGGTGAACCAAGAGACCCAGTACTTC. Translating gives CASSTGQVNQETQYF.

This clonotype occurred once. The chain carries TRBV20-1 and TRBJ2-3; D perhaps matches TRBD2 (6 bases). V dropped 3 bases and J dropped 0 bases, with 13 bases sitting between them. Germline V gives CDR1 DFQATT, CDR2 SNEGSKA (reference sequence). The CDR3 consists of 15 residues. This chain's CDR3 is CSASVGGDSTDTQYF. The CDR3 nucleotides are TGCAGTGCTAGCGTGGGCGGGGATAGCACAGATACGCAGTATTTT.

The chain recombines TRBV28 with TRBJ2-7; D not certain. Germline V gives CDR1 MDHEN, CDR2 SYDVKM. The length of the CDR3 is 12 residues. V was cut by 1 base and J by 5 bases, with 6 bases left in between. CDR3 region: CASSLSVDEQYV. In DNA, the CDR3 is TGTGCCAGCAGTTTATCGGTCGACGAGCAGTACGTC.

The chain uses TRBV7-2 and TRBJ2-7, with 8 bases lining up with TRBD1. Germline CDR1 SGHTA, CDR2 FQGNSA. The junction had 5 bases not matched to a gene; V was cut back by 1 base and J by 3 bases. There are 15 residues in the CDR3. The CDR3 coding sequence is TGTGCCAGCAGCTTAGGGGCAGGGGGCCACTACGAGCAGTACTTC. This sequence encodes CASSLGAGGHYEQYF. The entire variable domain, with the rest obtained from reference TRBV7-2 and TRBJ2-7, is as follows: GAGVSQSPSNKVTEKGKDVELRCDPISGHTALYWYRQSLGQGLEFLIYFQGNSAPDKSGLPSDRFSAERTGGSVSTLTIQRTQQEDSAVYLCASSLGAGGHYEQYFGPGTRLTVT.

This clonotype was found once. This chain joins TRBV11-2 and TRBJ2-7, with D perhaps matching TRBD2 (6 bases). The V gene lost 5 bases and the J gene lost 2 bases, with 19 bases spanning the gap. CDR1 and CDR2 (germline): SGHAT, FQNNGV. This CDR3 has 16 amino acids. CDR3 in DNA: TGTGCCAGCAGCCTAGGTCGGGCTAGCGACACCTACGAGCAGTACGTC. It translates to CASSLGRASDTYEQYV.

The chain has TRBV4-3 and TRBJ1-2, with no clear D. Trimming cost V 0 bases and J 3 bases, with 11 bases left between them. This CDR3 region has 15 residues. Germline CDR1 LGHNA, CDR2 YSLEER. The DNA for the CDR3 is TGCGCCAGCAGCCAAGAATTGGGCGCAGACTATGGCTACACCTTC. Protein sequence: CASSQELGADYGYTF.

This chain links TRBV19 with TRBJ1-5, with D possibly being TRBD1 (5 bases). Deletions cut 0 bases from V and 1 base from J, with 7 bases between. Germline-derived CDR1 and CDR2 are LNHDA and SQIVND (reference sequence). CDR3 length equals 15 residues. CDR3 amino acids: CASSIDRVSNQPQHF. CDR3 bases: TGTGCCAGTAGTATAGACAGGGTCAGCAATCAGCCCCAGCATTTT.

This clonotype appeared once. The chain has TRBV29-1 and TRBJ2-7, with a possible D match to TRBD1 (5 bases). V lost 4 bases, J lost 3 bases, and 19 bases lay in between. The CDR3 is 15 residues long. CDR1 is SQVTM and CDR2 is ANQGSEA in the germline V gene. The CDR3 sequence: CSVAILETGVYEQYF. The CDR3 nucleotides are TGCAGCGTTGCAATCCTAGAAACAGGCGTCTACGAGCAGTACTTC.

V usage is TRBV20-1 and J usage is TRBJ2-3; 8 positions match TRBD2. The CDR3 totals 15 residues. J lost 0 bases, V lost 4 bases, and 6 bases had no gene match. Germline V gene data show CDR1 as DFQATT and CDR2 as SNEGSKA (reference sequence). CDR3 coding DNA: TGCAGTGCTACCACTAGCGGTTTTAGCACAGATACGCAGTATTTT. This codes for CSATTSGFSTDTQYF.

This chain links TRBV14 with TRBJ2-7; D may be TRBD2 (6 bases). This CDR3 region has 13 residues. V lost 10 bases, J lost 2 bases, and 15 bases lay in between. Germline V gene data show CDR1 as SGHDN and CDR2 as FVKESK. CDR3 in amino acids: CATENGGTYEQYV. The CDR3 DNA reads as TGTGCCACCGAGAACGGGGGAACCTACGAGCAGTACGTC.

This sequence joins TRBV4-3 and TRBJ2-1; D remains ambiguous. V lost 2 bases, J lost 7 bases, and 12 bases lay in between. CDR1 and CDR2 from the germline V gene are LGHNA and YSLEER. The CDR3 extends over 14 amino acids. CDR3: CASSQSSLVNEQFF. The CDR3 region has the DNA TGCGCCAGCAGCCAAAGTTCTCTAGTGAATGAGCAGTTCTTC.

The DNA for the CDR3 is TGCAGCGTCCCGGGACAGGGGAACAATCAGCCCCAGCATTTT. The encoded protein is CSVPGQGNNQPQHF. The V gene is TRBV29-1, the J gene TRBJ1-5; TRBD1 aligns across 10 bases. J was trimmed by 3 bases and V by 6 bases; bases with no gene match: 5. The germline V gene has CDR1 SQVTM and CDR2 ANQGSEA. CDR3 length equals 14 residues.

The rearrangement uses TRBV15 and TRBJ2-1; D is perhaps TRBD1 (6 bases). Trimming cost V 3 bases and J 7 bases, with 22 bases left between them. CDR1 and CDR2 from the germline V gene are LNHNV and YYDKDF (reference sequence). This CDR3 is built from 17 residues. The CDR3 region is CATSRGYPGPTGNEQFF. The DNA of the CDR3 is TGTGCCACCAGCAGGGGGTATCCGGGACCTACAGGGAATGAGCAGTTCTTC.